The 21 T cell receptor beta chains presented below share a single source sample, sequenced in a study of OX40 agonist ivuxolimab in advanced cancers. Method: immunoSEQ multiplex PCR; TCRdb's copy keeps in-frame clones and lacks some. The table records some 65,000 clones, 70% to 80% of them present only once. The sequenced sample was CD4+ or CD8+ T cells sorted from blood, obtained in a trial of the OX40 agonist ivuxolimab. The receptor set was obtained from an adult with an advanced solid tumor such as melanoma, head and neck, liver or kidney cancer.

CDR3 in amino acids: CASSLYLGQYNSPLHF. CDR3 nucleotides: TGTGCCAGCAGCTTATATTTGGGACAGTATAATTCACCCCTCCACTTT. V and J are TRBV7-8 and TRBJ1-6, with 7 positions matching TRBD1. Trimming at V came to 2 bases and at J to 4 bases, leaving 5 bases not matched to a gene. Germline V gene lookup returns CDR1 SGHVS and CDR2 FQNEAQ. The CDR3 length is 16 residues.

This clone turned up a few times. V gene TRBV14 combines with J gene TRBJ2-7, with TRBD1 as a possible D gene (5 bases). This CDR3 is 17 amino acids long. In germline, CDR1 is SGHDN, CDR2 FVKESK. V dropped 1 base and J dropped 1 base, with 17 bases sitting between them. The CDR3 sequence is CASSQGLSGARSYEQYF. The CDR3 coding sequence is TGTGCCAGCAGCCAAGGGTTGAGTGGGGCTCGGTCCTACGAGCAGTACTTC.

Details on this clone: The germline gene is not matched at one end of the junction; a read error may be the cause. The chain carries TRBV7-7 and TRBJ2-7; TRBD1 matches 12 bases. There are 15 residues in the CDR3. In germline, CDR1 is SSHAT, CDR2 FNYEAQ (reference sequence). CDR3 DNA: TGTGCTAGCAGCTTAGGGGGACAGGGGGCTGGCGAGCAGTACTTC. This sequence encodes CASSLGGQGAGEQYF.

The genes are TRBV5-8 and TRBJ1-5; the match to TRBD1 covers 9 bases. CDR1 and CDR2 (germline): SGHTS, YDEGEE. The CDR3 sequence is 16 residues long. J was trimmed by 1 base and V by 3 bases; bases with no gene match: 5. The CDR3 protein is CASSSRDRVSNQPQHF. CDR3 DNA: TGTGCCAGCAGCTCCCGGGACAGGGTCAGCAATCAGCCCCAGCATTTT.

CDR3 protein: CATSKGLAGGQYEQYF. The CDR3 DNA follows: TGTGCCACCAGCAAAGGACTAGCGGGAGGCCAGTACGAGCAGTACTTC. The chain carries TRBV15 and TRBJ2-7; 14 nucleotides match TRBD2. The CDR3 extends over 16 amino acids. Germline trimming cut 4 bases from V and 4 bases from J; bases unmatched to any gene: 6. Germline CDR1 reads LNHNV; CDR2 reads YYDKDF (reference sequence).

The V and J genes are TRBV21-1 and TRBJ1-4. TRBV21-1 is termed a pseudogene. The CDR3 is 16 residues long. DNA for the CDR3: TGTGCCAGCAGCCGCCGGGACTCTCCCCATTTCGAAAAACTGTTTTTT. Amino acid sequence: CASSRRDSPHFEKLFF.

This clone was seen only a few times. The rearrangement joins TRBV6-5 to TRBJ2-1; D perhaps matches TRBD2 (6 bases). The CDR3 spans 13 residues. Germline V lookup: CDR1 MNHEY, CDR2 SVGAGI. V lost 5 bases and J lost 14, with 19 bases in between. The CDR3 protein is CASSQDYSRGEFF. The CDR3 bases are TGTGCCAGCAGTCAGGACTACTCCCGAGGGGAGTTCTTC.

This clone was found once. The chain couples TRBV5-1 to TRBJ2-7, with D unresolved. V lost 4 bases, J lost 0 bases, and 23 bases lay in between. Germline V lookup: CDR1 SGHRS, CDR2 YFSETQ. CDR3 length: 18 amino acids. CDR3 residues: CASSKGKTRTDHSYEQYF. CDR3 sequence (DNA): TGCGCCAGCAGCAAGGGTAAAACTCGGACGGACCACTCCTACGAGCAGTACTTC.

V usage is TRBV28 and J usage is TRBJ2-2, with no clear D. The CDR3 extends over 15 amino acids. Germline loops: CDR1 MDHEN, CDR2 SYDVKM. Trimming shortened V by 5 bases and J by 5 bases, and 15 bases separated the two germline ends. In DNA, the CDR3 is TGTGCCAGCAGTGACTCGGGTCGTGGGACCGGGGAGCTGTTTTTT. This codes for CASSDSGRGTGELFF.

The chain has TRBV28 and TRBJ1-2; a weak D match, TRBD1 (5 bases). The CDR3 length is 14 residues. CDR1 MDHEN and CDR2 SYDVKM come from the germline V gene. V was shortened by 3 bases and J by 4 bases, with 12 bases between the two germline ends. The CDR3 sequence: CASSLEQASYGYTF. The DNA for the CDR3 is TGTGCCAGCAGTTTGGAACAGGCCTCCTATGGCTACACCTTC.

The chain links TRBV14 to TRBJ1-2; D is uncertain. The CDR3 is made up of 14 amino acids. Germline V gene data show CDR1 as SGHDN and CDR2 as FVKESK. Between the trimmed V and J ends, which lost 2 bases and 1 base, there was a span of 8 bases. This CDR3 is CASSQRSDNYGYTF. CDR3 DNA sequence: TGTGCCAGCAGCCAAAGGAGTGATAACTATGGCTACACCTTC.

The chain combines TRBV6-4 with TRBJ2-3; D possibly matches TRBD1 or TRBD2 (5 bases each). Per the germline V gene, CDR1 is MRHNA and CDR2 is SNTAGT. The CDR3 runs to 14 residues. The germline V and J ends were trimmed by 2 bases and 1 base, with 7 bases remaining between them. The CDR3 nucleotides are TGTGCCAGCAGTGACAGAGGGGGCACAGATACGCAGTATTTT. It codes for CASSDRGGTDTQYF.

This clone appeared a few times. The CDR3 DNA reads as TGTGCCAGCAGTGCCGGGACTAGCGGCTACGAGCAGTACTTC. Translated: CASSAGTSGYEQYF. V gene TRBV27 combines with J gene TRBJ2-7; 11 bases fit TRBD2. Germline V CDR1 and CDR2: MNHEY, SMNVEV (reference sequence). This CDR3 has 14 amino acids. V shed 5 bases and J 3 bases; nucleotides not matched to a gene: 3.

CDR3 in amino acids: CASSPLVGGSTDTQYF. The CDR3 DNA follows: TGTGCCAGCAGCCCGCTGGTGGGCGGCTCCACAGATACGCAGTATTTT. V is TRBV6-6 and J is TRBJ2-3, with D unresolved. Germline values: CDR1 MNHNY, CDR2 SVGAGI (reference sequence). Trimming took off 6 bases at V and 2 bases at J, with 18 bases between the two ends. The CDR3 covers 16 residues.

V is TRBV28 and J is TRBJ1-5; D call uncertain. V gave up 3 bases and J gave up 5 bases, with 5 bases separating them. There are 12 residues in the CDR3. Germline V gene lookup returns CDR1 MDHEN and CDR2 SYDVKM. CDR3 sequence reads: CASSLTHQPQHF. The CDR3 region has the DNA TGTGCCAGCAGTTTGACTCATCAGCCCCAGCATTTT.

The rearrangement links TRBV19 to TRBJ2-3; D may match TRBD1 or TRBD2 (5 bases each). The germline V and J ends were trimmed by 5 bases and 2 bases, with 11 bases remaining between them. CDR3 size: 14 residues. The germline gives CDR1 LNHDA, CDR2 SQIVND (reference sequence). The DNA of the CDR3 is TGTGCCAGTAGTCCGGGACCTACCACAGATACGCAGTATTTT. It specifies CASSPGPTTDTQYF.

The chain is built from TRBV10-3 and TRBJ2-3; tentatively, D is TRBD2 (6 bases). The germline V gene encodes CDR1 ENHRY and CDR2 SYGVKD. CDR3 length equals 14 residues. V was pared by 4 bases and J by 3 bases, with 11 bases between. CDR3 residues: CAISVSGETDTQYF. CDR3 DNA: TGTGCCATCAGTGTGTCGGGGGAGACAGATACGCAGTATTTT.

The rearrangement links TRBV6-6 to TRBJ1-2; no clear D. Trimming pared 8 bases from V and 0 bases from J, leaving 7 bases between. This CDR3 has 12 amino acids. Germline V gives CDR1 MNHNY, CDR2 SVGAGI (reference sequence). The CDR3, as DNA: TGTGCCAGCTTTACCGCTAACTATGGCTACACCTTC. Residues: CASFTANYGYTF.

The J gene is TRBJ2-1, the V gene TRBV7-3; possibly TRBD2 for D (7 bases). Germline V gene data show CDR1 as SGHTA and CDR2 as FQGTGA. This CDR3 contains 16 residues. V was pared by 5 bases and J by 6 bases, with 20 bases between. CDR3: CASSPQVGGLGNEQFF. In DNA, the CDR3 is TGTGCCAGCAGCCCCCAGGTCGGGGGGCTCGGCAATGAGCAGTTCTTC.

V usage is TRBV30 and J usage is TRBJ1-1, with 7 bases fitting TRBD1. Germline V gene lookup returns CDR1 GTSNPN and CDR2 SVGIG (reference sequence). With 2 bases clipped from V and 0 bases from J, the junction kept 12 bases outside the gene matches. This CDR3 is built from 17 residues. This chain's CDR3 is CAWSPQGQPMMNTEAFF. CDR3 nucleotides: TGTGCCTGGAGTCCACAGGGACAGCCCATGATGAACACTGAAGCTTTCTTT.

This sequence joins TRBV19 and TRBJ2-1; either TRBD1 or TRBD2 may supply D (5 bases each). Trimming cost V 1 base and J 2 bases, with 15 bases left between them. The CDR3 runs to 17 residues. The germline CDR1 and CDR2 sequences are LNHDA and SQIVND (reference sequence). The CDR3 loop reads CASSIAGTRRTYNEQFF. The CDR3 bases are TGTGCCAGTAGTATAGCAGGGACCCGGCGCACCTACAATGAGCAGTTCTTC.